This entry concerns a single T cell receptor beta chain. Its antigen is unidentified. The record originates from a study of cytomegalovirus exposure and HLA in healthy donors. The germline V gene encodes CDR1 SGHRS and CDR2 YFSETQ. There are 14 residues in the CDR3. V was pared by 5 bases and J by 8 bases, with 8 bases of the junction left unmatched. Study-wide results and limits: Despite most TCR sequences being rare, some public TCRs occurred in many donors. The authors listed 150 to 200 TCR beta chains as cytomegalovirus-associated.

The PCR had 60 Vbeta and 13 Jbeta primers. Produced via immunoSEQ multiplex PCR; TCRdb's table is partial and in-frame only. Of hundreds of thousands of clones listed, around 79% are singletons. The V call is TRBV5-1, the J call TRBJ2-1, with TRBD2 matching over 9 bases. This TCR was sampled from a male donor in good health and CMV-seronegative. Sequencing was carried out using PBMCs. CDR3 coding DNA: TGCGCCAGCAGTGGGATAGCGGGAGATTATGAGCAGTTCTTC. It codes for CASSGIAGDYEQFF.